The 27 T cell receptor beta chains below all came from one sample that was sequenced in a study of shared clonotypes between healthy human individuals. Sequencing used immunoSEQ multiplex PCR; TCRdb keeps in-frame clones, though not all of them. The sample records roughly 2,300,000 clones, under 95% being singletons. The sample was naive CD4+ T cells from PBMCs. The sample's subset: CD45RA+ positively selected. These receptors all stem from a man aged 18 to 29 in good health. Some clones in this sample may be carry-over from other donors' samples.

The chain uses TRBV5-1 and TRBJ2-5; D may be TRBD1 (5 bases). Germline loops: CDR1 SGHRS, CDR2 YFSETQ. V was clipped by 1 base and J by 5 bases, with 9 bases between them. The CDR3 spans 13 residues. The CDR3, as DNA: TGCGCCAGCAGCTTGTTAGGGGTGGAGACCCAGTACTTC. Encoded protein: CASSLLGVETQYF. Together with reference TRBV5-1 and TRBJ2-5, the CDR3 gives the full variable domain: KAGVTQTPRYLIKTRGQQVTLSCSPISGHRSVSWYQQTPGQGLQFLFEYFSETQRNKGNFPGRFSGRQFSNSRSEMNVSTLELGDSALYLCASSLLGVETQYFGPGTRLLVL.

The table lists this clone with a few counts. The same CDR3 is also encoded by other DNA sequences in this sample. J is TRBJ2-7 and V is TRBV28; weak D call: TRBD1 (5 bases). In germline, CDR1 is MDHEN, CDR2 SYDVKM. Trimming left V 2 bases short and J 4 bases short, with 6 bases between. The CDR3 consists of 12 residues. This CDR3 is CASSLQGYEQYF. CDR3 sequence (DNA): TGTGCCAGCAGTTTACAGGGTTACGAGCAGTACTTC. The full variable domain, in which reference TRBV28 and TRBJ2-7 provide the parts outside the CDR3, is DVKVTQSSRYLVKRTGEKVFLECVQDMDHENMFWYRQDPGLGLRLIYFSYDVKMKEKGDIPEGYSVSREKKERFSLILESASTNQTSMYLCASSLQGYEQYFGPGTRLTVT.

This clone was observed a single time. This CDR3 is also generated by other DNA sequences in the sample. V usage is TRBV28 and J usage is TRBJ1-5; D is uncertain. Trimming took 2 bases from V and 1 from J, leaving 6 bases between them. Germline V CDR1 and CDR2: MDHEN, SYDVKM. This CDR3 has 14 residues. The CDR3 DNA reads TGTGCCAGCAGTTTAGGCGGAAGCAATCAGCCCCAGCATTTT. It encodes CASSLGGSNQPQHF.

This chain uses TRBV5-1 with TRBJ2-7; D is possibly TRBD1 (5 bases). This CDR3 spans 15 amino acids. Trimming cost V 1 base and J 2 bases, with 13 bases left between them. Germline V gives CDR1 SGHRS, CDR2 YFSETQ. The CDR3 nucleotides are TGCGCCAGCAGCTTGAGGGAACAGGAGCCCTACGAGCAGTACTTC. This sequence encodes CASSLREQEPYEQYF.

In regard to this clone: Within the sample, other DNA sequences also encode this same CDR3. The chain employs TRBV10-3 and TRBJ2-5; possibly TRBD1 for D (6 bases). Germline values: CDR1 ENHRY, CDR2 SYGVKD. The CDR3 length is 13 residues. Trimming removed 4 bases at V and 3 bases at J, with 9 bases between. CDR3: CAISGAGEETQYF. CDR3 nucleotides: TGTGCCATCAGTGGGGCAGGGGAAGAGACCCAGTACTTC.

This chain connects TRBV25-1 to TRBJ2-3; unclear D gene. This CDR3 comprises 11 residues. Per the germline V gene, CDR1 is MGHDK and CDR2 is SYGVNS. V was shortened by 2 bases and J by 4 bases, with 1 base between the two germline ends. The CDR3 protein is CASSEADTQYF. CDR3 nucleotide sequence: TGTGCCAGCAGTGAAGCAGATACGCAGTATTTT. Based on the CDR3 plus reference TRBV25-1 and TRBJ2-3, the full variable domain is EADIYQTPRYLVIGTGKKITLECSQTMGHDKMYWYQQDPGMELHLIHYSYGVNSTEKGDLSSESTVSRIRTEHFPLTLESARPSHTSQYLCASSEADTQYFGPGTRLTVL.

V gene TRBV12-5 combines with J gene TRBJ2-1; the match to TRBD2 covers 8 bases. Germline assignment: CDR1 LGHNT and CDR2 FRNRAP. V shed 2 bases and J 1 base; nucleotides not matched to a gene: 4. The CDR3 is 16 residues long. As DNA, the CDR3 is TGTGCTAGTGGTTTGACGGCGGGAGGATCCTACAATGAGCAGTTCTTC. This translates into CASGLTAGGSYNEQFF.

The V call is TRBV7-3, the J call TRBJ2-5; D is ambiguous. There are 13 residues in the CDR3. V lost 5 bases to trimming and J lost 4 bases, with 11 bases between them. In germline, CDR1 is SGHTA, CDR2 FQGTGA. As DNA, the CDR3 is TGTGCCAGCAGCACCACCCCAGGAGAGACCCAGTACTTC. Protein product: CASSTTPGETQYF.

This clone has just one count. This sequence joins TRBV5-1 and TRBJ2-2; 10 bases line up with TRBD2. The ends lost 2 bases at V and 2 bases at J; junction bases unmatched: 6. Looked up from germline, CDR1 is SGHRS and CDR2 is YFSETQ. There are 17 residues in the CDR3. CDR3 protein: CASSLSLAGTNTGELFF. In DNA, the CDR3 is TGCGCCAGCAGCTTATCACTAGCGGGGACTAACACCGGGGAGCTGTTTTTT.

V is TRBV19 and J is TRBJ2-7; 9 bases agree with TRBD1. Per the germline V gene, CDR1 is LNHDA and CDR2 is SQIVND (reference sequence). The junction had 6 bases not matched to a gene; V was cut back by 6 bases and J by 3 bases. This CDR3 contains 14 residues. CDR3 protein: CASRAGTGNYEQYF. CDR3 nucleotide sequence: TGTGCCAGTAGGGCCGGGACAGGGAACTACGAGCAGTACTTC.

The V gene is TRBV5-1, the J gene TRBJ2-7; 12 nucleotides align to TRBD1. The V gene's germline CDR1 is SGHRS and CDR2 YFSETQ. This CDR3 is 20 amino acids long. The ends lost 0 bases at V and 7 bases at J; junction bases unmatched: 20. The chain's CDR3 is CASSLEGDWGQGAPFGEQYF. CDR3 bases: TGCGCCAGCAGCTTGGAGGGTGATTGGGGACAGGGGGCTCCTTTTGGAGAGCAGTACTTC.

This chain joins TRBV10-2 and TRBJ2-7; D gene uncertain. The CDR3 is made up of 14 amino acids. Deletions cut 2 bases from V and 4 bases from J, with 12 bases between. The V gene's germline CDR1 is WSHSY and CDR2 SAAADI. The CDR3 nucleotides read TGCGCCAGCAGTGAGGAGTTAGGCCCATACGAGCAGTACTTC. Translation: CASSEELGPYEQYF.

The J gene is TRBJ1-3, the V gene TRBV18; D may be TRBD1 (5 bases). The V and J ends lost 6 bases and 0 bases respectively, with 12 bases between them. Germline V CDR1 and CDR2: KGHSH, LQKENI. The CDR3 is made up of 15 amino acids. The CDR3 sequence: CASSSRQISGNTIYF. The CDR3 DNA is TGTGCCAGCTCGTCTCGACAGATCTCTGGAAACACCATATATTTT.

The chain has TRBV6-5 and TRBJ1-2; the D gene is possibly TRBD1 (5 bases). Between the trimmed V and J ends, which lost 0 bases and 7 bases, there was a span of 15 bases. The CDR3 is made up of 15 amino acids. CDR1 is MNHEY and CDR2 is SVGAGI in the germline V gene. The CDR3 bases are TGTGCCAGCAGTTACTCATGGGGCACGGGTGGTGGCTACACCTTC. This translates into CASSYSWGTGGGYTF.

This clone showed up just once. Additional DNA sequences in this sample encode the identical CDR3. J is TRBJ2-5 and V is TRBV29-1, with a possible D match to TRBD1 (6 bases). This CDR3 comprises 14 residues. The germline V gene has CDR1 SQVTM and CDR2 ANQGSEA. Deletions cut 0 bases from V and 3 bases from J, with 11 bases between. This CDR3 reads CSVEDLAGEETQYF. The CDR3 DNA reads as TGCAGCGTTGAAGATCTCGCAGGGGAAGAGACCCAGTACTTC.

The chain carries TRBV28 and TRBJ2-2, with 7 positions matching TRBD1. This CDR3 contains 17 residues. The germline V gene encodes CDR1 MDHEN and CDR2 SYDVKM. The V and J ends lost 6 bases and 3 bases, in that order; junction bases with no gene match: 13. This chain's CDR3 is CASREMRARGYTGELFF. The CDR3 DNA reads TGTGCCAGCAGGGAGATGAGGGCCAGGGGGTACACCGGGGAGCTGTTTTTT. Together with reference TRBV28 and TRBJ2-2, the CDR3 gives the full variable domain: DVKVTQSSRYLVKRTGEKVFLECVQDMDHENMFWYRQDPGLGLRLIYFSYDVKMKEKGDIPEGYSVSREKKERFSLILESASTNQTSMYLCASREMRARGYTGELFFGEGSRLTVL.

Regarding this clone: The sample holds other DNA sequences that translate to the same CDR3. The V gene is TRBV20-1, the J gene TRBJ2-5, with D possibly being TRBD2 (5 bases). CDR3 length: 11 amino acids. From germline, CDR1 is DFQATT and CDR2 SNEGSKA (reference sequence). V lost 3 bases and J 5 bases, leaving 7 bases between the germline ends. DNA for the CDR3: TGCAGTGCTAGGTCGGGGGAGACCCAGTACTTC. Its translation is CSARSGETQYF.

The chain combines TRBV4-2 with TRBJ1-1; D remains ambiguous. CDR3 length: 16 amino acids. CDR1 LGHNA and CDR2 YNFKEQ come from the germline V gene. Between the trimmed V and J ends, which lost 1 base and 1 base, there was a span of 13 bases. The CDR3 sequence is CASSQVFARKNTEAFF. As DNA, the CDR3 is TGTGCCAGCAGCCAAGTCTTTGCCAGGAAGAACACTGAAGCTTTCTTT.

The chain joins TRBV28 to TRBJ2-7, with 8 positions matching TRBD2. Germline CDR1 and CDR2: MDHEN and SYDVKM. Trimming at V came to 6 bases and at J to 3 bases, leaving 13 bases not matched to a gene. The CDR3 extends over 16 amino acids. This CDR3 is CASSPGGARRRYEQYF. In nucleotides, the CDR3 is TGTGCCAGCAGCCCGGGGGGGGCTAGAAGGCGCTACGAGCAGTACTTC.

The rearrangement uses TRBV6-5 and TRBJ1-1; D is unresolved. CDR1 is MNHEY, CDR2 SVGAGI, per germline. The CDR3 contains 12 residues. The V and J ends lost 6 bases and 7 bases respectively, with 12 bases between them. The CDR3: CASSNGLNEAFF. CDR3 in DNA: TGTGCCAGCAGCAACGGACTCAATGAAGCTTTCTTT.

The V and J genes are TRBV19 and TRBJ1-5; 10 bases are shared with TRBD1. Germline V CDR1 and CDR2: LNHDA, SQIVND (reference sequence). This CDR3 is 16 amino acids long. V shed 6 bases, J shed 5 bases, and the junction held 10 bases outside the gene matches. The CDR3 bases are TGTGCCAGTAGGCCGACAGGGGGCTTTTCGTATCAGCCCCAGCATTTT. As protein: CASRPTGGFSYQPQHF.

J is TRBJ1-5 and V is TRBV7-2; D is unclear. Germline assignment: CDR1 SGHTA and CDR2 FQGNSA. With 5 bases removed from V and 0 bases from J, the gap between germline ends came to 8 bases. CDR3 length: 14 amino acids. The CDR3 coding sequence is TGTGCCAGCAGCCCCATAGATAGCAATCAGCCCCAGCATTTT. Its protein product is CASSPIDSNQPQHF.

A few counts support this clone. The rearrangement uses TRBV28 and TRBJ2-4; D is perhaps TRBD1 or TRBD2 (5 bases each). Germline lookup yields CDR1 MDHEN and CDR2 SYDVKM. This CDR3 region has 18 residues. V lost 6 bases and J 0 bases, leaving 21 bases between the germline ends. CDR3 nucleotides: TGTGCCAGCAGCCGACGGGCCTGGGGGAACCCAGCCAAAAACATTCAGTACTTC. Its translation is CASSRRAWGNPAKNIQYF.

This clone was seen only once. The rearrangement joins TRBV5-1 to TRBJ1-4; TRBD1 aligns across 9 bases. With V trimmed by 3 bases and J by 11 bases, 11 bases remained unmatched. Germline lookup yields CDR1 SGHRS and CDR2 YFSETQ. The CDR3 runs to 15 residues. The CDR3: CASSYTGTGSEKLFF. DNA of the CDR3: TGCGCCAGCAGCTACACCGGGACAGGGAGTGAGAAACTGTTTTTT.

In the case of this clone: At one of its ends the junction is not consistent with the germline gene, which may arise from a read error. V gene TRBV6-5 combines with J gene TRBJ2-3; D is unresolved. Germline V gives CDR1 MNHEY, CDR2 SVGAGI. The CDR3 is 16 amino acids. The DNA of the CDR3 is TGTGCCAGCCGTTACTTAGCAGGTACTGTAACAGATACGCAGTATTTT. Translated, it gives CASRYLAGTVTDTQYF.

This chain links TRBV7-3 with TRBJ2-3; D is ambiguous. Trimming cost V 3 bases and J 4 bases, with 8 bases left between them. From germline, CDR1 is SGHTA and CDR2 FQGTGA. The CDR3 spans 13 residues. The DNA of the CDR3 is TGTGCCAGCAGCTTGTACGGCTCAGATACGCAGTATTTT. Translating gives CASSLYGSDTQYF.

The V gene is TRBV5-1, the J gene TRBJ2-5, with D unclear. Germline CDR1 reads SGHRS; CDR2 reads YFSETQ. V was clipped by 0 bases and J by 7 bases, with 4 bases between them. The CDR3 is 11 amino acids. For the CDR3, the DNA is TGCGCCAGCAGCTTGGCTCTGACCCAGTACTTC. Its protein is CASSLALTQYF.